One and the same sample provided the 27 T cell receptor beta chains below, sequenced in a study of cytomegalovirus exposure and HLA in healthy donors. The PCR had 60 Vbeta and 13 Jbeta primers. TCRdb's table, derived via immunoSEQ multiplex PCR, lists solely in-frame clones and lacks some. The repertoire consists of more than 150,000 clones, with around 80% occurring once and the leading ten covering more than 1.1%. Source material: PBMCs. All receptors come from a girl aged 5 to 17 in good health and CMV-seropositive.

The CDR3 region has the DNA TGTGCCAGCAGCGAGGGCCCTGGGGCCAACGTCCTGACTTTC. It codes for CASSEGPGANVLTF. The genes are TRBV6-6 and TRBJ2-6; a weak D match, TRBD2 (5 bases). Germline V gene data show CDR1 as MNHNY and CDR2 as SVGAGI (reference sequence). Trimming took 6 bases from V and 2 from J, leaving 8 bases between them. The CDR3 runs to 14 residues.

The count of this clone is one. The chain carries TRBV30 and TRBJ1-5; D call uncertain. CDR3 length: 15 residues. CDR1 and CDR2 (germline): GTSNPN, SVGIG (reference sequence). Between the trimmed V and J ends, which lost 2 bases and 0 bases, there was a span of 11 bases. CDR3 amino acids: CAWSFGADSNQPQHF. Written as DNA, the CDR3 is TGTGCCTGGAGTTTCGGTGCCGATAGCAATCAGCCCCAGCATTTT.

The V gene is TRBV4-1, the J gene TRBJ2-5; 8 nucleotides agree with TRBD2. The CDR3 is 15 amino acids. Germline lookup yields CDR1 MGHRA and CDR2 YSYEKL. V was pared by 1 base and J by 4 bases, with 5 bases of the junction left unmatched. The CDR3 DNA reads TGCGCCAGCAGCCAAGGTTCTCTAGCGGGAGAGACCCAGTACTTC. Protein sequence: CASSQGSLAGETQYF.

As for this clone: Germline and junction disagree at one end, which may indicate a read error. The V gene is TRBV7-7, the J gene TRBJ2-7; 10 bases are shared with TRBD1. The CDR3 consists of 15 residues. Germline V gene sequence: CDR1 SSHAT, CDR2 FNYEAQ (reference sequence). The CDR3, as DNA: TGTGCTAGCAGCTTAGGACAGGGGGGTTTCTACGAGCAGTACTTC. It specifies CASSLGQGGFYEQYF.

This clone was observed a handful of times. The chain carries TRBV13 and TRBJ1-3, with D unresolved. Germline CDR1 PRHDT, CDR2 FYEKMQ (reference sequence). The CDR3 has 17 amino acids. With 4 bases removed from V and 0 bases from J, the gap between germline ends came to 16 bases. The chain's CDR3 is CASSYFGYELSGNTIYF. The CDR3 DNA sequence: TGTGCCAGCAGCTATTTCGGGTACGAGCTCTCTGGAAACACCATATATTTT.

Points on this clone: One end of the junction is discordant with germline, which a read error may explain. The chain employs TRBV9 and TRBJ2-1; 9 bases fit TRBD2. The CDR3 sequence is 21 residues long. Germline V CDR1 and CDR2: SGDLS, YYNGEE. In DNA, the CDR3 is TGTGCCAGCAGCGTAAACACGCTGCGGGCTAGCGGGACCAGCTCCTACAGTGAGCAGTTCTTC. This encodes CASSVNTLRASGTSSYSEQFF.

DNA for the CDR3: TGTGCCAGCAGTTTGTTCGCGGGGTGGACCGGGGAGCTGTTTTTT. As protein: CASSLFAGWTGELFF. The chain links TRBV27 to TRBJ2-2, with a possible D match to TRBD2 (6 bases). Germline V gene sequence: CDR1 MNHEY, CDR2 SMNVEV (reference sequence). CDR3 size: 15 residues. The germline V and J ends were trimmed by 3 bases and 5 bases, with 13 bases remaining between them.

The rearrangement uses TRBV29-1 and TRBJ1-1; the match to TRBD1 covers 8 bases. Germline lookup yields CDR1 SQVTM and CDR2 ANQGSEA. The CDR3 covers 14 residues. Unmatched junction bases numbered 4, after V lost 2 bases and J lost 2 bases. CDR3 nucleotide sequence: TGCAGCGTTGAAAAAGGGACAGGTAACACTGAAGCTTTCTTT. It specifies CSVEKGTGNTEAFF.

DNA of the CDR3: TGTGCCAGCAGTTTATCCCCCCCCGGGCAGGGTATTAAAGTGTACTTC. Protein: CASSLSPPGQGIKVYF. The chain has TRBV28 and TRBJ2-7; a possible D gene is TRBD1 (5 bases). This CDR3 is built from 16 residues. Trimming shortened V by 1 base and J by 12 bases, and 25 bases separated the two germline ends. Germline CDR1 MDHEN, CDR2 SYDVKM.

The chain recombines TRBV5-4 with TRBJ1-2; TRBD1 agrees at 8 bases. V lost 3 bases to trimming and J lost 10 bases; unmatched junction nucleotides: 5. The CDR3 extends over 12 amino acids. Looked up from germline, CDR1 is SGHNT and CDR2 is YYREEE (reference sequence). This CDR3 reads CASSWGTGYYTF. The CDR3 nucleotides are TGTGCCAGCAGCTGGGGGACAGGCTACTACACCTTC.

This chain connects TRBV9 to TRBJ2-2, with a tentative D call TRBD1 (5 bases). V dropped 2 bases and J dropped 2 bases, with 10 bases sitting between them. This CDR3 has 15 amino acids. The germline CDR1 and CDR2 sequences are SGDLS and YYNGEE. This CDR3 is CASSVGQINTGELFF. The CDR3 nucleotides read TGTGCCAGCAGCGTGGGGCAGATAAACACCGGGGAGCTGTTTTTT.

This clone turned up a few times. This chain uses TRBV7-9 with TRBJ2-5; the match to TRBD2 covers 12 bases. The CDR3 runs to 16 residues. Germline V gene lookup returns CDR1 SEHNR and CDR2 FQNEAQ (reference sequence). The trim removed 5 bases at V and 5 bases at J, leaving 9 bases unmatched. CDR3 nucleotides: TGTGCCAGCAGCCCCCGACTAGCGGGAGCTACGGAGACCCAGTACTTC. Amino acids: CASSPRLAGATETQYF.

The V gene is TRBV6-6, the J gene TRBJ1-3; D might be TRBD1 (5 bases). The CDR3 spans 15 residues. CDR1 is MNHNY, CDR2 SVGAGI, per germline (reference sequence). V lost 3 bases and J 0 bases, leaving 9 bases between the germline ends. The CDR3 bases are TGTGCCAGCAGTTATATAAGGGGCTCTGGAAACACCATATATTTT. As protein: CASSYIRGSGNTIYF.

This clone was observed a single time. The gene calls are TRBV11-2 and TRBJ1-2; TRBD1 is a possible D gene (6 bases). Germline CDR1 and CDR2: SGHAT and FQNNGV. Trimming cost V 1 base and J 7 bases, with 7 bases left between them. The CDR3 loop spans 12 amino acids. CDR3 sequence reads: CASSLGGLGYTF. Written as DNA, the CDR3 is TGTGCCAGCAGCTTAGGGGGGCTTGGCTACACCTTC.

CDR3 residues: CASSPRAGLVHGYTF. DNA of the CDR3: TGTGCCAGCAGCCCGAGGGCAGGCCTGGTCCATGGCTACACCTTC. The chain links TRBV7-2 to TRBJ1-2; no clear D gene. CDR1 and CDR2 (germline): SGHTA, FQGNSA. Trimming took 5 bases from V and 6 from J, leaving 19 bases between them. The CDR3 covers 15 residues.

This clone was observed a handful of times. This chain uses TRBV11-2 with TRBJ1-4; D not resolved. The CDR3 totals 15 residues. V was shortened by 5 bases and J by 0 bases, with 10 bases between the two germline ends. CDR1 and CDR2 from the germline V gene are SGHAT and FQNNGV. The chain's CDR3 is CASSVAYATNEKLFF. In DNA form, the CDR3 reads TGTGCCAGCAGCGTAGCCTATGCAACTAATGAAAAACTGTTTTTT.

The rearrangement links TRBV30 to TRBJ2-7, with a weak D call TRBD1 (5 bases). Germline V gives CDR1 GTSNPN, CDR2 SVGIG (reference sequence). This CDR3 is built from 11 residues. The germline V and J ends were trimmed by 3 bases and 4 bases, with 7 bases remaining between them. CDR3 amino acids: CAWSHRYEQYF. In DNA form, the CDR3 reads TGTGCCTGGAGCCACAGGTACGAGCAGTACTTC.

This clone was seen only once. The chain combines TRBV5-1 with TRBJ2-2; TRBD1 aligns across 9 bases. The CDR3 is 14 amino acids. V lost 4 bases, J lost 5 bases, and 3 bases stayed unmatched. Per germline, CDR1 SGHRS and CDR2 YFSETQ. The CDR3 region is CASSPGTGTGELFF. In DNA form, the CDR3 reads TGCGCCAGCAGCCCCGGGACAGGGACCGGGGAGCTGTTTTTT.

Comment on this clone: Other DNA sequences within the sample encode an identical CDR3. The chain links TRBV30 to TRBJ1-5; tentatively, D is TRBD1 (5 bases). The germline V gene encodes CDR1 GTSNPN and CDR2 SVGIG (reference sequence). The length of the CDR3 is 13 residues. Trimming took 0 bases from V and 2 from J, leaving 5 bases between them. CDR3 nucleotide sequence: TGTGCCTGGAGTGTAGGGGGCAATCAGCCCCAGCATTTT. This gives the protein CAWSVGGNQPQHF.

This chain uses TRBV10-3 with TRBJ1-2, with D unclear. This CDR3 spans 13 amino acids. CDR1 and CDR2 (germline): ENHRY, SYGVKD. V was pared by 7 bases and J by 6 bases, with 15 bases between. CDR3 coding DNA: TGTGCCATCACAAACGGGGAGAAGGATGGCTACACCTTC. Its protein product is CAITNGEKDGYTF.

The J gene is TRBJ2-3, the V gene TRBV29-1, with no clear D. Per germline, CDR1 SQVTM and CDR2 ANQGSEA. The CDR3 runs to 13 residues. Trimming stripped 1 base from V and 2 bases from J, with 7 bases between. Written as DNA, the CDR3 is TGCAGCGTTGAAGGTCGACTCACAGATACGCAGTATTTT. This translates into CSVEGRLTDTQYF.

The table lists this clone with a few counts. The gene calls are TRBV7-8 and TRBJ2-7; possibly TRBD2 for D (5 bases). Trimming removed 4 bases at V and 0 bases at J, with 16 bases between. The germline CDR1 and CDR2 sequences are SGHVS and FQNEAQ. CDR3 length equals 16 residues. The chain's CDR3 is CASSSRPRGSSYEQYF. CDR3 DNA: TGTGCCAGCAGCTCTAGGCCTCGGGGATCCTCCTACGAGCAGTACTTC.

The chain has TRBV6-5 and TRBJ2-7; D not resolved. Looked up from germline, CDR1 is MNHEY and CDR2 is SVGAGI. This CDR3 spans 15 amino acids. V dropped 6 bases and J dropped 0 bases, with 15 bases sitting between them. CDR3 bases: TGTGCCAGCAGGCGCCCAAGCGACTCCTCCTACGAGCAGTACTTC. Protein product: CASRRPSDSSYEQYF.

The CDR3 DNA sequence: TGTGCCAGCAGCTTAAGCGGGACAGGGTCAGATACGCAGTATTTT. It specifies CASSLSGTGSDTQYF. This chain joins TRBV7-7 and TRBJ2-3; 9 nucleotides line up with TRBD1. The CDR3 consists of 15 residues. The germline V gene encodes CDR1 SSHAT and CDR2 FNYEAQ (reference sequence). The V gene end was trimmed by 2 bases and the J gene end by 4 bases; junction bases not matched to a gene: 4.

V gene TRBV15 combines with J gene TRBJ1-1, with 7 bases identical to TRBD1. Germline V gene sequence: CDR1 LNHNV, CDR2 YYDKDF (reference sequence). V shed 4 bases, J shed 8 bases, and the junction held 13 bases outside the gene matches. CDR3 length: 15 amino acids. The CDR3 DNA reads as TGTGCCACCAGCAAAGGGACAGCCCTAAAGGAAGAAGCTTTCTTT. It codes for CATSKGTALKEEAFF.

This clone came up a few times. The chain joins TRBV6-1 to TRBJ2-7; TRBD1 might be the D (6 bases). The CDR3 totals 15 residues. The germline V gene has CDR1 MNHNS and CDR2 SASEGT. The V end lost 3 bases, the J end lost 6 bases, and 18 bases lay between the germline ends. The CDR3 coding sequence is TGTGCCAGCAGTGATGGGGGCGAAGGGGTTAGCGAGCAGTACTTC. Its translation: CASSDGGEGVSEQYF.

Here the CDR3 reads CASSSGTGNSPLHF. Written as DNA, the CDR3 is TGTGCCAGCAGCTCCGGGACAGGGAATTCACCCCTCCACTTT. The chain carries TRBV13 and TRBJ1-6; 9 bases are a match to TRBD1. The V segment lost 4 bases and the J segment 7 bases; nucleotides outside the gene matches: 2. The germline gives CDR1 PRHDT, CDR2 FYEKMQ (reference sequence). The CDR3 sequence is 14 residues long.